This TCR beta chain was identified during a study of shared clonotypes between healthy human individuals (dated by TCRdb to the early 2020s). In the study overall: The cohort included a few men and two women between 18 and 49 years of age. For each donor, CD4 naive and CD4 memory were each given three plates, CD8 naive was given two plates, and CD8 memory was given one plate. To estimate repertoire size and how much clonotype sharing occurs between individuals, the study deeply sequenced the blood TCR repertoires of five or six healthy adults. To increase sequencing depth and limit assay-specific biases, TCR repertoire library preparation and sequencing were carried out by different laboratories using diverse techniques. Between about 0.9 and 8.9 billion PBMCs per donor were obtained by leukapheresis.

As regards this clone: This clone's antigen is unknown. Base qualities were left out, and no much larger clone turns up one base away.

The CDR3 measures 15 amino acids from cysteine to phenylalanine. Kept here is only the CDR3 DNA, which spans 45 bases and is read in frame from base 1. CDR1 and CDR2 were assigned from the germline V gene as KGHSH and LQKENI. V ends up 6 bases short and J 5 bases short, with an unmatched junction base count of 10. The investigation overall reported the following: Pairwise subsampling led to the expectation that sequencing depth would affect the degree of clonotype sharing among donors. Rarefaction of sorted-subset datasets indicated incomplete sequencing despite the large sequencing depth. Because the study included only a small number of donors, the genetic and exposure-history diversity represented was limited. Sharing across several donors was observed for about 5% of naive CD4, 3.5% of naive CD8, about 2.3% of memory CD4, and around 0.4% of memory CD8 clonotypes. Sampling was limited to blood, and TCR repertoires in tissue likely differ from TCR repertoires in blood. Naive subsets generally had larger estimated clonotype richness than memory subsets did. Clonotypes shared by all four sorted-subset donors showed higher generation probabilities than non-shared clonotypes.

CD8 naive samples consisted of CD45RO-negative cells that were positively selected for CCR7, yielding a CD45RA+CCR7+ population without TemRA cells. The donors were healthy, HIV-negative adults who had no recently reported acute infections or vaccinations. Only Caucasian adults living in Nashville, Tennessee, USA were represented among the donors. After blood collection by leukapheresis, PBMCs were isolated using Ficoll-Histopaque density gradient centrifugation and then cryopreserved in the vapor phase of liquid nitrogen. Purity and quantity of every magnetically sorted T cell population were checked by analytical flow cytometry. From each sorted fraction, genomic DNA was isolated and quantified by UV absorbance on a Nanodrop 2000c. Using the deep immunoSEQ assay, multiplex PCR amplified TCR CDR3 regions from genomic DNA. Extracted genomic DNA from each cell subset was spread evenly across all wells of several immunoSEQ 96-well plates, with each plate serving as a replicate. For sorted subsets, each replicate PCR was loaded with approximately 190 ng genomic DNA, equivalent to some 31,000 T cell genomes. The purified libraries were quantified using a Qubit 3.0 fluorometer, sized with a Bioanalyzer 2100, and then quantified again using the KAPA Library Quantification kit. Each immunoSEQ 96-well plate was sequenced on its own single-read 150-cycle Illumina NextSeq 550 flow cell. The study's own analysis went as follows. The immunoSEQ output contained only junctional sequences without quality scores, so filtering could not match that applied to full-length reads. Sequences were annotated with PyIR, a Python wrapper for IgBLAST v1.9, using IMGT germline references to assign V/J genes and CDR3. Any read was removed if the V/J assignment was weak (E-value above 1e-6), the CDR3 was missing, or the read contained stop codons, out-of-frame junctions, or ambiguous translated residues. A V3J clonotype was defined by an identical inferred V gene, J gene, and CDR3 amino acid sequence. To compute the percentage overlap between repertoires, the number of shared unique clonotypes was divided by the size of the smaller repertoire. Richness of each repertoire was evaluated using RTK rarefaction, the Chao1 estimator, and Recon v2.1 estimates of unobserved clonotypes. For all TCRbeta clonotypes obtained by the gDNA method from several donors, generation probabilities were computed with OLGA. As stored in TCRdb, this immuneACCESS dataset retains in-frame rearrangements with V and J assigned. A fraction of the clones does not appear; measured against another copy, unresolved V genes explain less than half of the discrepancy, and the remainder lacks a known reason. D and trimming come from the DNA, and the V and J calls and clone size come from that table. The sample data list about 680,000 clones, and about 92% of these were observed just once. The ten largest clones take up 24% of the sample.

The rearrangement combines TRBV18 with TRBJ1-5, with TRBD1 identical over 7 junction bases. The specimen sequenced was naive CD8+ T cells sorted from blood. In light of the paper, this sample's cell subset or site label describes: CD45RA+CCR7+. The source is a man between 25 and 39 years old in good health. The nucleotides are TGTGCCAGCTCCCCGCGACAGGGCCCCGATCAGCCCCAGCATTTT. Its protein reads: CASSPRQGPDQPQHF.